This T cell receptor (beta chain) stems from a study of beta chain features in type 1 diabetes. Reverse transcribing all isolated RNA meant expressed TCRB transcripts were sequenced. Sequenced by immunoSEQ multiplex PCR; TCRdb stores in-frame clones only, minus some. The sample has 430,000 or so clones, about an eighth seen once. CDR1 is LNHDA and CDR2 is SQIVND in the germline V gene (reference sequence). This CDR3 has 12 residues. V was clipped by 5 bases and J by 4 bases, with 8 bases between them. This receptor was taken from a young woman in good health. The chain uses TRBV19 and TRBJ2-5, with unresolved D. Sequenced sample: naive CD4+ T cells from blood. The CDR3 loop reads CASSLERETQYF. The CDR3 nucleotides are TGTGCCAGTAGTCTGGAGAGAGAGACCCAGTACTTC.